This T cell receptor beta chain was identified during a study of blood T cell repertoires in COVID-19. Per the authors' pipeline: Amplification from reference gene primers served as the basis for estimated nucleated cell counts. Data came from immunoSEQ multiplex PCR; TCRdb stores just in-frame clones and leaves some out. V and J calls and clone size are copied from that table; D and trimming were computed from the DNA. This sample yields 300,000 to 400,000 clones, of which around 89% are seen a single time; 4% belongs to the top ten. The CDR3 extends over 19 amino acids. This clone is a singleton in its sample.

The TCR sequence derives from a woman in her forties or fifties with active or convalescent COVID-19. Source material: peripheral blood. The V gene is TRBV1, the J gene TRBJ2-7; TRBD2 is the table's D call and was not checked against the DNA. TRBV1 is designated a pseudogene. Here the CDR3 DNA reads TGCACCAGCAGCCAAGATCGCGAGGGAGGGCCGATACATTCCTACGAGCAGTACTTC. This sequence encodes CTSSQDREGGPIHSYEQYF.